This T cell receptor (beta chain) was captured in a study of T-cell memory formation after mild COVID-19. Study overall: TCR clusters mostly belonged to single donors.

From germline, CDR1 is KGHDR and CDR2 SFDVKD. CDR3 size: 17 residues. V shed 4 bases, J shed 7 bases, and the junction held 8 bases outside the gene matches. TCRdb recomputed calls from the 5' RACE reads with MiXCR, one row per CDR3 protein. The sample carries approximately 480,000 distinct CDR3 sequences, 18% recorded once. General observations from the study: The study detected some responding clones in pre-infection memory, suggesting cross-reactive memory joined. CD4/CD8 balance characterized clones contracting day 15 to 85, and CD4+ skew characterized later expanders.

In regard to this clonotype: What it binds is not known.

Sample: PBMCs or a T cell subset sorted from them (not recorded which). The source of this sequence is an adult woman who had mild COVID-19 (a few samples of this study predate the infection). Cell type and time point are not known. The V call is TRBV24-1, the J call TRBJ2-1; 14 bases are a match to TRBD2. The CDR3 DNA is TGTGCCACCAGTGAACTAACCGGGACTAGCGGGAGTAATGAGCAGTTCTTC. This encodes CATSELTGTSGSNEQFF.